Below, 9 T cell receptor beta chains from the same sample are listed, as sequenced in a study of blood T cell repertoires in COVID-19. Repertoires were generated with immunoSEQ multiplex PCR, while TCRdb's copy carries only in-frame clones and drops some. The repertoire consists of roughly 400,000 clones, with about 89% occurring once and the leading ten covering approximately 2.4%. Sequencing was done on a sample of peripheral blood. These receptors all come from a woman aged 60 to 75 with COVID-19, enrolled during active disease.

The chain joins TRBV19 to TRBJ2-5; 10 bases agree with TRBD1. The CDR3 runs 14 residues. J lost 5 bases, V lost 5 bases, and 5 bases had no gene match. The germline V gene encodes CDR1 LNHDA and CDR2 SQIVND (reference sequence). The CDR3 loop reads CASSSRTGGETQYF. CDR3 nucleotide sequence: TGTGCCAGTAGTTCTCGGACAGGGGGGGAGACCCAGTACTTC.

The sample holds one count of this clone. V and J are TRBV20-1 and TRBJ2-5; D unresolved. CDR1 and CDR2 from the germline V gene are DFQATT and SNEGSKA (reference sequence). The CDR3 covers 13 residues. Trimming took 3 bases from V and 2 from J, leaving 10 bases between them. CDR3: CSASVPPQETQYF. For the CDR3, the DNA is TGCAGTGCTAGTGTTCCTCCTCAAGAGACCCAGTACTTC.

This chain joins TRBV28 and TRBJ1-3; a weak D match, TRBD1 (6 bases). V was shortened by 6 bases and J by 8 bases, with 11 bases between the two germline ends. Germline V CDR1 and CDR2: MDHEN, SYDVKM. This CDR3 region has 12 residues. The CDR3 loop reads CASSIKGDTIYF. For the CDR3, the DNA is TGTGCCAGCAGCATAAAGGGGGACACCATATATTTT.

About this clone: The identical CDR3 is also encoded by other nucleotide sequences in the sample. The gene calls are TRBV3-1 (or the pseudogene TRBV3-2) and TRBJ2-2; TRBD1 aligns across 7 bases. The CDR3 length is 14 residues. Unmatched junction bases numbered 3, after V lost 6 bases and J lost 2 bases. In germline, CDR1 is LGHDT, CDR2 YNNKEL (reference sequence). As DNA, the CDR3 is TGTGCCAGCAGTCGACAGGGAAACACCGGGGAGCTGTTTTTT. Amino acid sequence: CASSRQGNTGELFF.

The V gene is TRBV7-8, the J gene TRBJ1-1, with TRBD1 as a possible D gene (5 bases). Germline CDR1 reads SGHVS; CDR2 reads FQNEAQ. Trimming removed 3 bases at V and 1 base at J, with 9 bases between. This CDR3 has 14 amino acids. The CDR3 loop reads CASSFTRGNTEAFF. CDR3 bases: TGTGCCAGCAGCTTCACAAGGGGGAACACTGAAGCTTTCTTT.

The rearrangement joins TRBV27 to TRBJ1-1; the D is unclear. CDR3 length: 14 residues. Between the trimmed V and J ends, which lost 9 bases and 6 bases, there was a span of 20 bases. Germline assignment: CDR1 MNHEY and CDR2 SMNVEV (reference sequence). CDR3 DNA sequence: TGTGCCAGTAGCCTAGGCCCTTCGAGGGCTGAAGCTTTCTTT. It yields the protein CASSLGPSRAEAFF.

The chain employs TRBV10-3 and TRBJ2-2, with 7 positions matching TRBD1. Germline CDR1 and CDR2: ENHRY and SYGVKD. CDR3 length: 15 residues. V lost 2 bases and J lost 4; bases outside the gene matches: 4. CDR3 coding DNA: TGTGCCATCAGTGAGCGACAGGGAAGCACCGGGGAGCTGTTTTTT. Encoded protein: CAISERQGSTGELFF.

The chain joins TRBV3-1 (or the pseudogene TRBV3-2) to TRBJ2-7; D is ambiguous. Deletions cut 4 bases from V and 2 bases from J, with 9 bases between. Per the germline V gene, CDR1 is LGHDT and CDR2 is YNNKEL (reference sequence). This CDR3 contains 13 residues. CDR3 sequence (DNA): TGTGCCAGCAGCCCCCAACGGGCCTACGAGCAGTACTTC. Protein product: CASSPQRAYEQYF.

The CDR3 DNA reads as TGTGCCAGCAGCCGCGGGGGGGTAACTGAAGCTTTCTTT. Translated: CASSRGGVTEAFF. V and J are TRBV5-8 and TRBJ1-1; TRBD1 is a possible D gene (5 bases). From germline, CDR1 is SGHTS and CDR2 YDEGEE. This CDR3 region has 13 residues. The V gene lost 4 bases and the J gene lost 5 bases, with 12 bases spanning the gap.